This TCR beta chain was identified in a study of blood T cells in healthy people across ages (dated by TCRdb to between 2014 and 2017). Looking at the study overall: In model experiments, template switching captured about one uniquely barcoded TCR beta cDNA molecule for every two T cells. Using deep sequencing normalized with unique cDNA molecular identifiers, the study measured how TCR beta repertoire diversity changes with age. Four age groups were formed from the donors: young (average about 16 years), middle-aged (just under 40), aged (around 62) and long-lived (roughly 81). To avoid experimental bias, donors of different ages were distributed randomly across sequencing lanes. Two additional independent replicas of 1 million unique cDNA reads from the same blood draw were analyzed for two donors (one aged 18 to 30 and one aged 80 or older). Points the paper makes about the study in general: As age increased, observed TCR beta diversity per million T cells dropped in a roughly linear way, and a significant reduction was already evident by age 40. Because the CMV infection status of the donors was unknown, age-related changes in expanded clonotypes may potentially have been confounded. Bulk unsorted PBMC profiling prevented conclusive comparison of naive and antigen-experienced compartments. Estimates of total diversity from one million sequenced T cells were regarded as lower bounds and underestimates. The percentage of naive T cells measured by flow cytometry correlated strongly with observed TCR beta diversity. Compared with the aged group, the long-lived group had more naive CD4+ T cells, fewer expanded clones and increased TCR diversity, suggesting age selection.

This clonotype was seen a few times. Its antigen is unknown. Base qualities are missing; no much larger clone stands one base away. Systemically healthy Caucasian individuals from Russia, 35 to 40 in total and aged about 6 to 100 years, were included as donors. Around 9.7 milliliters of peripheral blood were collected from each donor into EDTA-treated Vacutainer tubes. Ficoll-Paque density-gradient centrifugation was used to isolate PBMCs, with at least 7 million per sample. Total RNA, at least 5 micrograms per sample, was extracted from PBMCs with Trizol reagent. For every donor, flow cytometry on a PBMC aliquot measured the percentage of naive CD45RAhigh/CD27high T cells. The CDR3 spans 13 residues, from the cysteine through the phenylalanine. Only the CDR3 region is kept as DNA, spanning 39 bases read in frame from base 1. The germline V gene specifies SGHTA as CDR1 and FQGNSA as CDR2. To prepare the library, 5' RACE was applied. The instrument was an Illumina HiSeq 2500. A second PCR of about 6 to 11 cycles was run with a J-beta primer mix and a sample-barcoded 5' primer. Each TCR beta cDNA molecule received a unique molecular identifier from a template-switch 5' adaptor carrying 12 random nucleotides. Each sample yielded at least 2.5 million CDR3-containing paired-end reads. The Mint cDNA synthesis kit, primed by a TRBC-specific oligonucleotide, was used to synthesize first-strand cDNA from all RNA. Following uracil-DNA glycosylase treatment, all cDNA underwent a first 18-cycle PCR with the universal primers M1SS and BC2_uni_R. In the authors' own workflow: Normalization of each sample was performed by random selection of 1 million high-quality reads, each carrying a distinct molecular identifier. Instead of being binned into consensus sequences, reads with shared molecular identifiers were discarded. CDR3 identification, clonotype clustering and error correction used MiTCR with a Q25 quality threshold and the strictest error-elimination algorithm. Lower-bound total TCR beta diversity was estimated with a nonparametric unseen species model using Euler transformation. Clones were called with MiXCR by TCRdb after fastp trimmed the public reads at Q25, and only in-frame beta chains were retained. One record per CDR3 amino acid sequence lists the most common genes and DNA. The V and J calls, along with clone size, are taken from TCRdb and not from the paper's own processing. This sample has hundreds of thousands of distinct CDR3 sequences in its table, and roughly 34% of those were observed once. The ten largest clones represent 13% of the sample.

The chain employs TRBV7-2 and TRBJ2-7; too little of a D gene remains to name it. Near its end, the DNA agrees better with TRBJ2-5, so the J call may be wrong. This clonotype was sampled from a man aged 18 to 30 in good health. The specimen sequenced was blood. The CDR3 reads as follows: CASSLNTVQTQYF. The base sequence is TGTGCCAGCAGCTTAAACACAGTCCAGACCCAGTACTTC.